Listed below are T cell receptor beta chains from one sample, sequenced in a study of identical twins. TCRdb reprocessed the 5' RACE reads with MiXCR, giving one entry per CDR3 protein. The table lists about 530,000 distinct CDR3 sequences, about 15% of them singletons, with roughly 0.43% in the top ten. These data are also associated with another study on yellow fever vaccine responses in identical twins.

The specimen was CD4+ T cells sorted from blood. Receptor source: a woman aged 18-35 years in good health. Both conserved end residues are part of each CDR3. The D gene is left open where the match is weak. Clone size appears in some rows only: once, few, many, or a class for an expanded clone.

V	J	size	D	CDR3	DNA
TRBV6-5	TRBJ2-1	few	.	CASSSLGEQFF	TGTGCCAGCAGTTCCCTCGGCGAGCAGTTCTTC
TRBV20-1	TRBJ2-7	.	.	CSASAGSGVYEQYF	TGCAGTGCTAGTGCCGGGTCAGGGGTATACGAGCAGTACTTC
TRBV7-3	TRBJ2-1	few	TRBD2	CASSETSGRASAPFF	TGTGCCAGCAGCGAGACTAGCGGGAGGGCCTCGGCGCCGTTCTTC
TRBV5-1	TRBJ1-1	many	.	CASSLGGAQTEAFF	TGCGCCAGCAGCTTGGGGGGGGCGCAGACTGAAGCTTTCTTT
TRBV29-1	TRBJ2-3	many	TRBD2	CSVGLAGGSDTQYF	TGCAGCGTGGGACTAGCGGGAGGGTCAGATACGCAGTATTTT
TRBV20-1	TRBJ2-5	.	.	CSARRETQETQYF	TGCAGTGCTCGCCGAGAAACACAAGAGACCCAGTACTTC
TRBV12-3/TRBV12-4	TRBJ2-3	few	TRBD1	CASSSKTGGYTDTQYF	TGTGCCAGCAGTTCAAAGACAGGGGGCTACACAGATACGCAGTATTTT
TRBV15	TRBJ2-5	.	TRBD2	CATSRPLGAGGQETQYF	TGTGCCACCAGCAGACCCTTAGGGGCGGGGGGGCAAGAGACCCAGTACTTC
TRBV20-1	TRBJ2-1	few	TRBD2	CSAGLAGVGEQFF	TGCAGTGCCGGACTAGCGGGGGTGGGTGAGCAGTTCTTC
TRBV6-1	TRBJ1-5	few	TRBD1	CASLRGDRGSNQPQHF	TGTGCCAGTTTACGCGGGGACAGGGGTAGCAATCAGCCCCAGCATTTT
TRBV12-3/TRBV12-4	TRBJ2-3	few	TRBD2	CASTQRESTDTQYF	TGTGCCAGCACCCAGCGGGAGAGCACAGATACGCAGTATTTT
TRBV29-1	TRBJ1-2	many	.	CSVEGQAIYGYTF	TGCAGCGTTGAAGGTCAGGCCATCTATGGCTACACCTTC
TRBV12-3/TRBV12-4	TRBJ2-2	many	TRBD1	CASSQGQARTGELFF	TGTGCCAGCAGTCAGGGACAGGCAAGAACCGGGGAGCTGTTTTTT
TRBV7-7	TRBJ2-1	.	.	CTSSLVAGNEQFF	TGTACCAGCAGCTTAGTCGCGGGGAATGAGCAGTTCTTC
TRBV12-3/TRBV12-4	TRBJ2-7	many	.	CASSLRLVDEQYF	TGTGCCAGCAGTTTAAGGCTAGTCGACGAGCAGTACTTC
TRBV6-2/TRBV6-3	TRBJ1-4	many	.	CASSPEDAGREKLFF	TGTGCCAGCAGCCCTGAGGACGCCGGTAGGGAAAAACTGTTTTTT
TRBV7-9	TRBJ2-7	.	.	CASSFKGIAYEQYF	TGTGCCAGCAGCTTCAAGGGGATCGCCTACGAGCAGTACTTC
TRBV2	TRBJ1-1	.	.	CASSEYWRGSDTEAFF	TGTGCCAGCAGTGAATATTGGAGGGGGTCCGACACTGAAGCTTTCTTT
TRBV20-1	TRBJ2-2	few	TRBD2	CSAQSGRDHTGELFF	TGCAGTGCCCAGAGCGGGAGGGACCACACCGGGGAGCTGTTTTTT
TRBV4-2	TRBJ2-1	.	TRBD2	CASSPEALGGRAWLFF	TGTGCCAGCAGCCCAGAAGCACTCGGCGGGAGGGCCTGGCTGTTCTTC
TRBV6-5	TRBJ1-6	few	TRBD1	CASSYLGLDRGSYNSPLHF	TGTGCCAGCAGTTACCTCGGCCTGGACAGGGGCTCCTATAATTCACCCCTCCACTTT
TRBV12-3/TRBV12-4	TRBJ1-2	many	.	CASSVIANYGYTF	TGTGCCAGCAGTGTGATTGCTAACTATGGCTACACCTTC
TRBV29-1	TRBJ2-7	few	.	CSVEGLPVYEQYF	TGCAGCGTTGAAGGACTACCCGTCTACGAGCAGTACTTC
TRBV6-6	TRBJ2-1	many	.	CASSYSGGEQFF	TGTGCCAGCAGTTACTCGGGGGGTGAGCAGTTCTTC
TRBV29-1	TRBJ2-1	.	TRBD2	CSVGRAGGGFGEQFF	TGCAGCGTTGGACGAGCGGGAGGGGGCTTCGGTGAGCAGTTCTTC
TRBV29-1	TRBJ1-3	few	.	CSVAFAGRNTIYF	TGCAGCGTTGCGTTTGCAGGGAGAAACACCATATATTTT
TRBV5-1	TRBJ2-6	few	.	CASSSRLSGANVLTF	TGCGCCAGCAGCTCACGGCTCTCTGGGGCCAACGTCCTGACTTTC
TRBV11-2	TRBJ1-1	.	.	CASSHMNTEAFF	TGTGCCAGCAGCCATATGAACACTGAAGCTTTCTTT
TRBV20-1	TRBJ2-5	.	TRBD2	CSAAGSGSFNWETQYF	TGCAGTGCTGCGGGGAGCGGGAGCTTCAATTGGGAGACCCAGTACTTC
TRBV5-1	TRBJ2-1	few	TRBD2	CASSLVLAGGPGDEQFF	TGCGCCAGCAGCTTGGTGCTAGCGGGGGGGCCGGGGGATGAGCAGTTCTTC
TRBV12-3/TRBV12-4	TRBJ2-3	many	.	CASSPSGLDTDTQYF	TGTGCCAGCAGTCCCTCGGGACTTGACACAGATACGCAGTATTTT
TRBV6-6	TRBJ2-7	few	TRBD2	CASTLREGNEQYF	TGTGCCAGCACCCTCCGGGAGGGGAACGAGCAGTACTTC
TRBV4-1	TRBJ2-2	few	TRBD2	CASSASGSNTGELFF	TGCGCCAGCAGCGCGAGCGGGAGTAACACCGGGGAGCTGTTTTTT